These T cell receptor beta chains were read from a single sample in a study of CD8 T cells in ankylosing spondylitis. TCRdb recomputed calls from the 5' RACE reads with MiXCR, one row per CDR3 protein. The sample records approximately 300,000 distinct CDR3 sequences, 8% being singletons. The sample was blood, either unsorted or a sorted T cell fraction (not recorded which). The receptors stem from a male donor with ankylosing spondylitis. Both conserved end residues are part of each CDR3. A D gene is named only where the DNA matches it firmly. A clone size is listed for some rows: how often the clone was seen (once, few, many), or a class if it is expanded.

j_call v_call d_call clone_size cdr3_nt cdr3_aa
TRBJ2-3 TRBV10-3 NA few TGTGCCATCAGTGAGTCCGGTAGCACAGATACGCAGTATTTT CAISESGSTDTQYF
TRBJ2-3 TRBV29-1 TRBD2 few TGCAGCGTTGAAGATCCGGCTAGCGGGAGTGGTGGCACAGATACGCAGTATTTT CSVEDPASGSGGTDTQYF
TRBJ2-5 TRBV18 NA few TGTGCCCGCTCACCGTTGACAGGCCAAGAGACCCAGTACTTC CARSPLTGQETQYF
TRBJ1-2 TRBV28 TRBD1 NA TGTGCCAGCAGTGTACGCTCCGGGACAGCTCATGGCTACACCTTC CASSVRSGTAHGYTF
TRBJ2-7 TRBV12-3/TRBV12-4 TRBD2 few TGTGCCAGCAGTTTGTCAGCGGGGGCCTACGAGCAGTACTTC CASSLSAGAYEQYF
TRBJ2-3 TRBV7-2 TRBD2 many TGTGCCAGCAGCTTATACGCTAGCGGATTCACAGATACGCAGTATTTT CASSLYASGFTDTQYF
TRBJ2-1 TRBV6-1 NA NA TGTGCCGGCAAAAAATACAATGAGCAGTTCTTC CAGKKYNEQFF
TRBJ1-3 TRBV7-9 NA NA TGTGCCAGCAGCCCACCCACTCCGACGGCCGGAAACACCATATATTTT CASSPPTPTAGNTIYF
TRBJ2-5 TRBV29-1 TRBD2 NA TGCAGCGTGAGGGGGAAACTAGCGGGAGGCTGGGAGACCCAGTACTTC CSVRGKLAGGWETQYF
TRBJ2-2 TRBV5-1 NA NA TGCGCCAGCAGCCCCCGTGGGGGGTTCTCCGGGGAGCTGTTTTTT CASSPRGGFSGELFF
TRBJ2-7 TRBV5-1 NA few TGCGCCAGCAGCTTGGGCGGCCCCCGTGCCAGGACAGTTACCTACGAGCAGTACTTC CASSLGGPRARTVTYEQYF
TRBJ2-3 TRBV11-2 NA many TGTGCCAGCAGCTTGGTTTGGGGCCTCACAGATACGCAGTATTTT CASSLVWGLTDTQYF
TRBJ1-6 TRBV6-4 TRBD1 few TGTGCCAGCAGTGTTGCCGGACAGGATAATTCACCCCTCCACTTT CASSVAGQDNSPLHF
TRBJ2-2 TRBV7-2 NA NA TGTGCCAGCAGCTACTGGAACACCGGGGAGCTGTTTTTT CASSYWNTGELFF
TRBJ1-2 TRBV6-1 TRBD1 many TGTGCCAGCAGAGCCGGGACAGGGGTTTTCTATGGCTACACCTTC CASRAGTGVFYGYTF
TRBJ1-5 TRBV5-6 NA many TGTGCCAGCAGCCTCCGGCGGGGCGAGGGAGATCAGCCCCAGCATTTT CASSLRRGEGDQPQHF
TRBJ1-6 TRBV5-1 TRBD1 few TGCGCCAGCAGCGGCGGGACAGATAATTCACCCCTCCACTTT CASSGGTDNSPLHF
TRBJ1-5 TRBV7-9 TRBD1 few TGTGCCAGCAGCTTAGATCTGACAGGGGTTCCCCAGCATTTT CASSLDLTGVPQHF
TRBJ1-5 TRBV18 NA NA TGTGCCAGCTCACCAAGAGGGGGTCGGAGCAATCAGCCCCAGCATTTT CASSPRGGRSNQPQHF
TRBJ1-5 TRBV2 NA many TGTGCCAGCAGTGTTTACGAAAATCAGCCCCAGCATTTT CASSVYENQPQHF
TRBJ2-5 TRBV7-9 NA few TGTGCCAGCAGCTTAGCGCTGTCTATACAAGAGACCCAGTACTTC CASSLALSIQETQYF
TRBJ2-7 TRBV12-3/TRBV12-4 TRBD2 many TGTGCCAGCAGAACCGGGACTAGTCTCTCCTACGAGCAGTACTTC CASRTGTSLSYEQYF
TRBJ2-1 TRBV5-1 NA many TGCGCCAGCAGCTTCACGTCCAGGTACAATGAGCAGTTCTTC CASSFTSRYNEQFF
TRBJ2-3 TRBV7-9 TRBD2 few TGTGCCAACCAGGGACTAGGGACAGATACGCAGTATTTT CANQGLGTDTQYF
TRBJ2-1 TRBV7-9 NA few TGTGCCAGCAGCAAATCCCTAGTCCCCCATGAGCAGTTCTTC CASSKSLVPHEQFF
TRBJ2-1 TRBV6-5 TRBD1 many TGTGCCAGCAGTTACTCGGGACAGGGGTCCTACAATGAGCAGTTCTTC CASSYSGQGSYNEQFF
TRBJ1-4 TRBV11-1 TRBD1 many TGTGCCAGCAGCCCGCGGACAGGAGGAAATGAAAAACTGTTTTTT CASSPRTGGNEKLFF
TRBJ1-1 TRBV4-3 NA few TGCGCCAGCAGCCAAGAGACAGGTGACACTGAAGCTTTCTTT CASSQETGDTEAFF